These 5 T cell receptor beta chains came from one sample sequenced in a study of blood T cell repertoires in COVID-19. The data were produced by immunoSEQ multiplex PCR, yet TCRdb's version contains in-frame clones alone and is incomplete. This table has 100,000 or so clones, 91% appearing once. The sequenced sample was peripheral blood. The receptor set was obtained from a man in his fifties or sixties with acute or convalescent COVID-19.

V usage is TRBV27 and J usage is TRBJ1-1; D is ambiguous. The germline gives CDR1 MNHEY, CDR2 SMNVEV (reference sequence). The CDR3 sequence is 14 residues long. Trimming pared 0 bases from V and 5 bases from J, leaving 10 bases between. The CDR3 here is CASSLSPILTEAFF. CDR3 sequence (DNA): TGTGCCAGCAGTTTATCTCCTATACTTACTGAAGCTTTCTTT.

The chain employs TRBV4-2 and TRBJ1-2; 7 bases are a match to TRBD1. The V segment lost 5 bases and the J segment 3 bases; nucleotides outside the gene matches: 3. The V gene's germline CDR1 is LGHNA and CDR2 YNFKEQ. This CDR3 comprises 13 residues. CDR3 DNA sequence: TGTGCCAGCAGCGCCGACAGGGACTATGGCTACACCTTC. This sequence encodes CASSADRDYGYTF.

The chain combines TRBV2 with TRBJ2-7; the D is unclear. From germline, CDR1 is SNHLY and CDR2 FYNNEI. The V end lost 3 bases, the J end lost 2 bases, and 5 bases lay between the germline ends. The CDR3 has 12 residues. The CDR3 region is CASSESTYEQYF. The CDR3 DNA reads as TGTGCCAGCAGTGAGTCCACCTACGAGCAGTACTTC.

The V call is TRBV11-3, the J call TRBJ2-1; 15 positions agree with TRBD2. Germline assignment: CDR1 SGHNT and CDR2 YENEEA. CDR3 size: 17 residues. The trim removed 5 bases at V and 4 bases at J, leaving 6 bases unmatched. The CDR3 sequence is CASSGGLAGGLYNEQFF. CDR3 in DNA: TGTGCCAGCAGCGGCGGACTAGCGGGGGGGCTATACAATGAGCAGTTCTTC.

The chain recombines TRBV20-1 with TRBJ2-1, with unresolved D. This CDR3 region has 12 residues. CDR1 DFQATT and CDR2 SNEGSKA come from the germline V gene (reference sequence). Trimming took 3 bases from V and 5 from J, leaving 8 bases between them. The CDR3: CSASSLNNEQFF. The DNA of the CDR3 is TGCAGTGCTAGTTCCTTAAACAATGAGCAGTTCTTC.